This T cell receptor beta chain was sequenced in a study of chronic HIV infection and antiretroviral therapy. Via MiXCR, TCRdb re-called the 5' RACE reads, giving one row per CDR3 protein. The sample has tens of thousands of distinct CDR3 sequences; roughly 8.2% are singletons. The length of the CDR3 is 10 residues. Germline assignment: CDR1 MNHNS and CDR2 SASEGT. V shed 11 bases, J shed 3 bases, and the junction held 0 bases outside the gene matches. The sample consisted of peripheral blood. The TCR sequence derives from an adult who had HIV and had not received antiretroviral therapy, or was an uninfected healthy control (not recorded which). The chain is built from TRBV6-1 and TRBJ2-5; 7 bases match TRBD1. CDR3 sequence reads: CAQGEETQYF. The CDR3 DNA reads TGTGCCCAGGGGGAAGAGACCCAGTACTTC.